This T cell receptor (beta chain) came from a study of CD4 T cells in relation to SARS-CoV-2 and coronaviruses. The wider study: TCR beta CDR3s were sequenced after roughly 10-day antigen culture of PBMCs. The restricting HLA molecule for shared crossreactive spike epitopes was mapped.

Profiling relied on immunoSEQ multiplex PCR, and the TCRdb table lists in-frame clones only, not all of them. Of just over 35,000 clones in the sample, roughly four fifths were seen once. Study conclusions and caveats: Each donor contributed either pre-pandemic or post-infection samples, not both. In roughly two thirds of donors, memory CD4+ clonotypes crossrecognized SARS-CoV-2 and at least one common cold coronavirus spike.

A note on this clone: What it binds is not known.

This receptor was identified in an adult with COVID-19. The specimen was naive CD4+ T cells from PBMCs, cultured in vitro. This sample's subset: naive CD4+ T cells isolated by negative enrichment.

The DNA for the CDR3 is TGTGCCAGCAGTGGGAAGAGGACAGGGCTCCAAGAGACCCAGTACTTC. Its protein is CASSGKRTGLQETQYF. This chain connects TRBV25-1 to TRBJ2-5; 8 bases are a match to TRBD1. The CDR3 consists of 16 residues. CDR1 is MGHDK, CDR2 SYGVNS, per germline. The V and J ends lost 4 bases and 1 base, in that order; junction bases with no gene match: 8.